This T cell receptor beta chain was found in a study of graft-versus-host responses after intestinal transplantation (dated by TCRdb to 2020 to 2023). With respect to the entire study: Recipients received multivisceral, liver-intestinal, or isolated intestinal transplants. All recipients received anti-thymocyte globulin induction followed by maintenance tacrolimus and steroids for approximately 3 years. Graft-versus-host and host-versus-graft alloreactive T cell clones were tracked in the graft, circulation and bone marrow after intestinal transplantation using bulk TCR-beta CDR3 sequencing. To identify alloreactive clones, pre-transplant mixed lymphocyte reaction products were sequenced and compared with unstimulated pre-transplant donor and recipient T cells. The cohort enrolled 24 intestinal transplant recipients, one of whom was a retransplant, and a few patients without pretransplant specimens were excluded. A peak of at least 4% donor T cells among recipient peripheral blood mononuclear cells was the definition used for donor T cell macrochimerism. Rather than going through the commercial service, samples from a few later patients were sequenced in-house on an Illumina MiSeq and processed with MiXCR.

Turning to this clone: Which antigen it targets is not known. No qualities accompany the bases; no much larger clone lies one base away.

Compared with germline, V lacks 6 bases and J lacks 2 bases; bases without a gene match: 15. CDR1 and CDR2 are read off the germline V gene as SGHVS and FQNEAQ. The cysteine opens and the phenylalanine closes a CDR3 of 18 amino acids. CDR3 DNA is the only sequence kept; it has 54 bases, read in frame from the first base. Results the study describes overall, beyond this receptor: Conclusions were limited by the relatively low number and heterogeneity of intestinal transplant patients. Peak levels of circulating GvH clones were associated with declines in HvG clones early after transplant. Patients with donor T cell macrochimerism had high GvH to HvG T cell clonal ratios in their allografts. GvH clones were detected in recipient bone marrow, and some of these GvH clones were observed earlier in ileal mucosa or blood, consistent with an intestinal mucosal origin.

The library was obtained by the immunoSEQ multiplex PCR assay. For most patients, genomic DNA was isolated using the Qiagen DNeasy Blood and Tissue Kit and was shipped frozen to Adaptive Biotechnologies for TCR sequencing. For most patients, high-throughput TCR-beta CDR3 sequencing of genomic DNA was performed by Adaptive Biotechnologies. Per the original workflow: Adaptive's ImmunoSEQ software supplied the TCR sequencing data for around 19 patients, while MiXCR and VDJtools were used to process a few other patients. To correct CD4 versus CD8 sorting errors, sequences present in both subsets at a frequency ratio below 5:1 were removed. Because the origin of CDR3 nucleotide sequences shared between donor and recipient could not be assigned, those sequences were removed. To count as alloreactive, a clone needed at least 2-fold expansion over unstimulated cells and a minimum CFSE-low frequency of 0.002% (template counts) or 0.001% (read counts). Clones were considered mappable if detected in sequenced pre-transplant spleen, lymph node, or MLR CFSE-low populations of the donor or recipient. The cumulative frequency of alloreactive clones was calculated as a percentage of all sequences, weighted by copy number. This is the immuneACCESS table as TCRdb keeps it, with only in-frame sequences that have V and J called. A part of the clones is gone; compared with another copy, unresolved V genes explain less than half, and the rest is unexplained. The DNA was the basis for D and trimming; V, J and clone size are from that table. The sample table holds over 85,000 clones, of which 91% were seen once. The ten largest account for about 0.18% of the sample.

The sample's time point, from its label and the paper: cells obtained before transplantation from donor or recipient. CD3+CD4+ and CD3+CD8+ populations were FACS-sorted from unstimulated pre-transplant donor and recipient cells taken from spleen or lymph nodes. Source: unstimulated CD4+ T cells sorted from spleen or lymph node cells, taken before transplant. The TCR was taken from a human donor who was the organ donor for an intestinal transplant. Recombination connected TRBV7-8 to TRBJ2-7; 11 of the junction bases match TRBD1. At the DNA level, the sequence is TGTGCCAGCAGGCCCGGGACAGGGGGAGTCCAGAATCCCTACGAGCAGTACTTC. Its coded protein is CASRPGTGGVQNPYEQYF.